This T cell receptor beta chain was obtained from a study of cytomegalovirus exposure and HLA in healthy donors (dated by TCRdb to about 2017). Study-level background: In an earlier analysis of around 540 of the donors, about 270 Gb of sequence data and some 120 million unique TCR beta sequences from about 179 million T cells were reported. Approximately 310 gigabases of sequencing data and approximately 93 million unique TCR sequences were included in an early release covering several hundred HLA-typed donors. Among the approximately 430 genotyped donors, approximately 81% belonged to the genetic ancestry cluster associated with self-reported Caucasian donors. The study was designed to test whether signatures of past pathogen exposure could be identified by cataloging public T cell receptors. The study profiled the T cell repertoires of under 700 subjects by immunosequencing and related them to cytomegalovirus serostatus. Besides the first cohort of around 670 subjects, a separate validation cohort made up of 120 different subjects was used. High-throughput TCR immunosequencing, statistical association of individual TCRs with disease status, and machine learning were combined to predict cytomegalovirus infection status. A later analysis re-analyzed previously published TCR beta repertoires from roughly 600 donors and added high-resolution HLA genotyping to study TCR occurrence patterns. In the later analysis, no new phenotypic data were used to find candidate immune exposures; instead, reliance was placed on TCR beta sequences and their occurrence across donors. An earlier analysis of about 620 of the donors applied high-throughput TCR beta sequencing to assess whether each TCR beta V gene segment acted as functional or pseudogenic. Donor age, sex, ethnicity and CMV serostatus were compiled alongside the repertoire data. A later genetic analysis took genome-wide SNP genotypes for about 55% of the roughly 670 donors and used that subset as a discovery cohort. All discovery cohort repertoires had been generated using a single sequencing platform. HLA typing covered class I and class II loci at four-digit resolution. Typing coverage differed by locus: A, B, C, DRB1 and DQB1 were typed in about 629-630 donors, DQA1 in about 500, DPA1 in nearly 610, and DPB1 in approximately 450. Because of strong linkage in the cohort, five DR-DQ haplotypes were treated as single units for association and clustering. Among some 410 genotyped donors of the cohort, an average of roughly 230,000 unique TCR beta nucleotide sequences was sequenced per donor, of which 15% to 20% were non-productive.

Libraries were prepared through the immunoSEQ multiplex PCR assay. For the multiplex PCR, a mixture combining 60 forward primers for TCR Vbeta segments and 13 reverse primers for TCR Jbeta segments was used. A multiplex PCR assay on genomic DNA amplified the CDR3 region of rearranged TCR beta genes. On the Illumina HiSeq System, the amplified TCR beta libraries were sequenced as 87-base-pair reads. As for how the authors treated the data: A later analysis counted around 72 million unique TCR beta chains across the 666 repertoires, and 9 million to 14 million of these chains were shared by at least two donors. A nearest-neighbor algorithm error-corrected the raw reads and collapsed the reads into unique sequences, merging closely related sequences to remove PCR and sequencing errors. Alignment of CDR3 sequences to IMGT reference sequences was used to assign V, D and J gene segments. For a sequence to be retained, at least a six-nucleotide match to both a V gene segment and a J gene segment was required. A rearrangement was called productive if the CDR3 had no stop codons and remained in frame with V and J, and every other rearrangement was called non-productive. Following IMGT convention, CDR3 was defined as the stretch from the second conserved V-encoded cysteine to the conserved J-encoded phenylalanine. The earlier analysis of about 590 of the donors excluded sequences that lacked an unambiguous match to a single V gene segment. An earlier analysis of 587 of the donors called V segments functional above 56.7% productive rearrangements and segregating when the between-donor standard deviation exceeded 5%. To diagnose cytomegalovirus status from the catalog of TCR beta chain sequences, a statistical classification framework was built. V and J gene assignment, in a later analysis, came from comparing TCR nucleotide sequences with IMGT/GENE-DB human TR gene sequences. In a later analysis, CDR3 sequences and most-parsimonious VDJ recombination scenarios were assigned using the TCRdist pipeline. A later analysis defined each TCR beta chain by its CDR3 amino acid sequence plus V-gene family, and excluded reads lacking a unique V-gene family. To address suspected cross-contamination and a sequencing artifact, a later analysis removed several hundred highly shared, low-generation-probability nucleotide sequences. In a later analysis, a clonal expansion index for each public chain was calculated from normalized within-repertoire ranks of inferred template counts. A later analysis computed generation probabilities with a VDJ recombination model fitted to out-of-frame rearrangements, and checked the results against IGoR. Hypergeometric tests were used in a later analysis to score TCR-TCR, TCR-HLA and TCR-CMV co-occurrence, with a repertoire-size bias correction applied to the TCR pairs. False discovery rates were estimated in a later analysis by permuting HLA or CMV assignments 20 times. In a later analysis, co-occurring TCRs were grouped using DBSCAN, with TCRdist sequence similarity added in when clustering inside HLA-allele-positive subsets. Repertoires with fewer than 30,000 or more than 120,000 public chains, plus five repertoires with anomalous nucleotide sharing, were excluded from co-occurrence clustering. TCRdb mirrors the immuneACCESS table, restricted to in-frame sequences. Some clones are absent from its copies; in checked studies, under half trace to an unresolved V gene, and the reason for the others is unknown. That table furnishes V, J and clone size, whereas the DNA furnished D and trimming. Present in this sample are roughly 100,000 clones, roughly 74% of which were seen just once. 2.5% of the sample is in the top ten clones.

Results and caveats for the whole study, not just this receptor: Because HLA typing was unavailable for some donors at each locus, only the typed subset was used in association tests. This cohort had only TCR beta chains sequenced, and the lack of alpha or paired-chain data limited which features could be detected. An earlier analysis of 450 to 750 of the donors showed that most TCR beta V segments appeared in productive rearrangements either about 87% or about 30% of the time, which broadly matched IMGT annotations. A later analysis found that HLA-associated TCR beta chains were more clonally expanded and had lower generation probabilities than equally common non-associated chains. V-gene and J-gene trimming of TCR beta chains was associated with a missense DCLRE1C variant in a later genetic analysis, and the association was replicated in an independent cohort. It was suggested by the authors that the approach could potentially be generalized to other disease states and immunological phenotypes. According to a later analysis, TCR association rates differed among HLA loci, with DRB1 alleles showing the most associated TCRs and HLA-C alleles showing the fewest. In the study, 164 TCR beta chains were listed as associated with cytomegalovirus. Strong co-occurrence of HLA alleles, especially DR and DQ, made assigning TCR associations to individual alleles difficult. Several of the top co-occurrence clusters appeared to be linked to parvovirus B19, influenza, CMV and Epstein-Barr virus, according to a later analysis. Some IMGT-functional V segments, including TRBV6-2 and TRBV6-3, could not be told apart with the 87-base-pair reads, so those segments were excluded. Because counts were too low, around 18 rarely observed V segments, including chromosome 9 orphons, were left out of the earlier analysis of some 640 of the donors. Cytomegalovirus status was reported to be diagnosed by the classifier with high specificity and sensitivity in both the original and validation cohorts. For the cohort, immune exposure information was limited to CMV serostatus. Linkage disequilibrium might explain the correlated functional status among segregating V segments, but an unknown experimental factor could not be ruled out. A further reported finding was that TCR beta sequences accurately predicted the HLA-A and HLA-B alleles for most subjects in the first cohort. Across donors, most TCR sequences were observed very rarely, whereas some public TCRs were present in many individuals. Compared with the roughly 670-donor mean, donors in an Asian-associated ancestry cluster had fewer N-insertions in productive TCRs, according to a later genetic analysis. At a false discovery rate of 0.05, a later analysis linked 15,000 to 20,000 TCR beta sequences to specific HLA alleles. Sequencing depth was assumed to be roughly uniform across donors in the presence/absence analyses, though that assumption may not hold. A cluster of highly shared sequence variants was judged likely to represent a technical artifact of the sequencing pipeline. Three of the identified cytomegalovirus-associated TCR beta chains were confirmed in vitro to be specific for cytomegalovirus antigens. A later analysis found that most CMV-associated TCR beta chains appeared HLA-restricted, with HLA associations seemingly driven largely by CMV exposure.

Spanning cysteine to phenylalanine, the CDR3 consists of 18 amino acids. Only CDR3 DNA remains: 54 bases, in frame from the first base. Via the germline V gene, CDR1 is SGHRS and CDR2 YFSETQ. Relative to germline, V is missing 0 bases and J is missing 4 bases, with 6 bases of the junction outside any gene match. This clone showed up just once. Its antigen target is currently unknown. No clone much larger than this one lies a single base away; base qualities are absent. The cohort comprised several hundred healthy bone marrow donors. At the time of sampling, all cohort members were nominally healthy, though unrecorded immune exposures were likely present. The donor was CMV seronegative and was included in the group of a few hundred seronegative cohort members. A peripheral blood sample was collected from each donor, and TCR beta sequencing was performed on peripheral blood mononuclear cells. Genomic DNA extraction from the blood cell samples was performed with the Qiagen DNeasy Blood Extraction Kit.

The specimen was PBMCs. The source of this sequence is a man aged 35 to 55 in good health and CMV-seronegative. The rearrangement joined TRBV5-1 to TRBJ2-1, with TRBD2 identical over 14 junction bases. The CDR3 amino acid sequence is: CASSLGTSGGISYNEQFF. The DNA reads as follows: TGCGCCAGCAGCTTGGGGACTAGCGGGGGGATTTCTTACAATGAGCAGTTCTTC.